A selection of T cell receptor beta chains follows, all from one sample in a study of blood T cell repertoires in COVID-19. TCRdb's table, derived via immunoSEQ multiplex PCR, lists solely in-frame clones and lacks some. The table records roughly 280,000 clones, less than 85% of them present only once. The material sequenced was peripheral blood. The receptors come from a man aged 60 to 75 who had recovered from COVID-19. The CDR3 runs from the conserved cysteine through the conserved F or W. D genes are given only for firm matches. Part of the rows lack a size; the others show once, few, many or a class for expanded clones.

>TRBJ2-3|TRBD1|NA|TRBV28
TGTGCCAGCAGTTTAGAAGGGACAGGGTATTATACGCAGTATTTT
CASSLEGTGYYTQYF
>TRBJ2-2|TRBD2|NA|TRBV6-2/TRBV6-3
TGTGCCAGCAGTTCCTCGGGACTAGCGGGGCACACCGGGGAGCTGTTTTTT
CASSSSGLAGHTGELFF
>TRBJ2-4|TRBD2|NA|TRBV2
TGTGCCAGCAGTGCGGGGGGTGGCAAAAACATTCAGTACTTC
CASSAGGGKNIQYF
>TRBJ2-2|TRBD1|NA|TRBV6-5
TGTGCCAGCAGTCCTCGGGACAGGAGCACCGGGGAGCTGTTTTTT
CASSPRDRSTGELFF
>TRBJ2-7|NA|NA|TRBV28
TGTGCCAGCCAAGGAGGGCGCGACGAGCAGTACTTC
CASQGGRDEQYF
>TRBJ2-1|TRBD1|NA|TRBV9
TGTGCCAGCAGCGTATTCCCTACAGGGGGGAACAATGAGCAGTTCTTC
CASSVFPTGGNNEQFF
>TRBJ2-3|TRBD2|NA|TRBV3-1/TRBV3-2
TGTGCCAGCAGCCAAGGACTAGCGGGGGCGAGCACAGATACGCAGTATTTT
CASSQGLAGASTDTQYF
>TRBJ2-3|NA|once|TRBV5-1
TGCGCCAGCAGCGCGTTCACAGATACGCAGTATTTT
CASSAFTDTQYF
>TRBJ2-1|NA|NA|TRBV6-4
TGTGCCAGCACCTGGAAGGCTTGGGGAGGTAATGAGCAGTTCTTC
CASTWKAWGGNEQFF
>TRBJ1-6|TRBD1|NA|TRBV7-8
TGTGCCAGCGGAGGACAGGGTAATAATTCACCCCTCCACTTT
CASGGQGNNSPLHF
>TRBJ2-7|TRBD1|NA|TRBV10-3
TGTGCCATACGACAGGGGGAGGACCACGAGCAGTACTTC
CAIRQGEDHEQYF
>TRBJ2-3|TRBD1|NA|TRBV11-2
TGTGCCAGCAGCTTGCGGACAGGGGGCACAGATACGCAGTATTTT
CASSLRTGGTDTQYF
>TRBJ1-4|NA|few|TRBV5-1
TGCGCCGCCGTCAAGGGCAGGAGGAATGAAAAACTGTTTTTT
CAAVKGRRNEKLFF
>TRBJ1-5|NA|NA|TRBV14
TGTGCCAGCAATTGGCCAGGCATTATTCAGAATAGCAATCAGCCCCAGCATTTT
CASNWPGIIQNSNQPQHF
>TRBJ2-1|TRBD2|many|TRBV7-2
TGTGCCAGCAGCTTAGTGGGGGGGACCAACAATGAGCAGTTCTTC
CASSLVGGTNNEQFF
>TRBJ2-7|TRBD1|NA|TRBV27
TGTGCCAGCAGTTTCTCCGGGACAGGGTCGCGCGAGCAGTACTTC
CASSFSGTGSREQYF
>TRBJ2-7|TRBD1|once|TRBV6-5
TGTGCCAGCAGGGGGGACAGGGAGCGCTACGAGCAGTACTTC
CASRGDRERYEQYF
>TRBJ2-6|TRBD1|NA|TRBV28
TGTGCCAGCAGTGTTGACAGGGCTACTGGGGCCAACGTCCTGACTTTC
CASSVDRATGANVLTF
>TRBJ1-2|NA|NA|TRBV19
TGTGCCAGTAGAACGGACAGACTATATGGCTACACCTTC
CASRTDRLYGYTF
>TRBJ1-2|NA|NA|TRBV6-5
TGTGCCACCGAAAAGACAGCCTATGGCTACACCTTC
CATEKTAYGYTF
>TRBJ2-1|NA|NA|TRBV5-1
TGCGCCAGCAGCTTAAGAGTCGAGAGCTCCTACAATGAGCAGTTCTTC
CASSLRVESSYNEQFF
>TRBJ2-1|TRBD2|many|TRBV7-9
TGTGCCAGCAGCTACGAGTTCAGCGGGAGCTCCTACAATGAGCAGTTCTTC
CASSYEFSGSSYNEQFF
>TRBJ2-7|TRBD2|NA|TRBV18
TGTGCCAGCTCACCTCCAGCGGGGGGGCCGGGCGAGCAGTACTTC
CASSPPAGGPGEQYF
>TRBJ2-5|NA|NA|TRBV5-1
TGCGCCAGCAGCTTGGGGGACAACTGGGAGACCCAGTACTTC
CASSLGDNWETQYF
>TRBJ1-1|NA|NA|TRBV19
TGTGCCAGTTCGAAGGCGGCCCGGAATCCCACTGAAGCTTTCTTT
CASSKAARNPTEAFF
>TRBJ2-5|TRBD1|NA|TRBV7-9
TGTGCCAGCAGCGTTGAGGGGGCCGGGACCCAGTACTTC
CASSVEGAGTQYF
>TRBJ2-3|TRBD1|once|TRBV7-6
TGTGCCAGCAGCCGTGGCCCGGGACAGAGCACAGATACGCAGTATTTT
CASSRGPGQSTDTQYF
>TRBJ2-1|NA|NA|TRBV4-2
TGTGCCAGCAGCCAAGGGGCCGGAATATACAATGAGCAGTTCTTC
CASSQGAGIYNEQFF
>TRBJ2-1|NA|NA|TRBV7-9
TGTGCCAGCAGCTTCGGCGGAAGTCTCGATGAGCAGTTCTTC
CASSFGGSLDEQFF
>TRBJ2-7|TRBD2|NA|TRBV4-2
TGTGCCAGCAGCCAGGGGTTTAGCGGGACCGGGCACGAGCAGTACTTC
CASSQGFSGTGHEQYF
>TRBJ1-6|TRBD1|few|TRBV19
TGTGCCAGTAGTGTGACAGGGGGCCGGGGTAATTCACCCCTCCACTTT
CASSVTGGRGNSPLHF
>TRBJ2-1|TRBD1|NA|TRBV2
TGTGCCAGCAGGGACAGGGTTAGCAATGAGCAGTTCTTC
CASRDRVSNEQFF
>TRBJ2-7|NA|NA|TRBV12-3/TRBV12-4
TGTGCCAGCACCACTTATAAGACCTACGAGCAGTACTTC
CASTTYKTYEQYF
>TRBJ2-5|NA|NA|TRBV5-1
TGCGCCAGCAGCTTTAGAGGGATGAAAGAGACCCAGTACTTC
CASSFRGMKETQYF
>TRBJ2-3|NA|NA|TRBV11-2
TGTGCCAGCAGCGAGCCCGCGGCGGGGGCCTGGGCTACGCAGTATTTT
CASSEPAAGAWATQYF
>TRBJ2-2|NA|NA|TRBV19
TGTGCCAGTAGTATTCCAGGGGAGAGGACCGGGGAGCTGTTTTTT
CASSIPGERTGELFF
>TRBJ1-1|NA|once|TRBV29-1
TGCAGCGTTTCTCAGTTTCCGAACACTGAAGCTTTCTTT
CSVSQFPNTEAFF
>TRBJ2-7|NA|NA|TRBV27
TGTGCCAGCAGTTCCGCGGGGGCTTTAGGGTATAAGCAGTACTTC
CASSSAGALGYKQYF
>TRBJ2-1|TRBD2|NA|TRBV29-1
TGCAGCGGGACGTTAGCGGGGGCCTACAATGAGCAGTTCTTC
CSGTLAGAYNEQFF
>TRBJ2-7|TRBD1|NA|TRBV7-8
TGTGCCAGCAGCTTGGGCCAGGGGGTTTTCTACGAGCAGTACTTC
CASSLGQGVFYEQYF
>TRBJ2-7|TRBD1|many|TRBV7-8
TGTGCCAGCAGCACCGACAGGGGCCCCAAGTACTTC
CASSTDRGPKYF
>TRBJ2-7|TRBD1|NA|TRBV7-3
TGTGCCAGCAGCCCTACCGGGACAGGAGCCTACGAGCAGTACTTC
CASSPTGTGAYEQYF
>TRBJ1-5|NA|NA|TRBV21-1
TGTGCCAGCAGCAAACTGGGACAGGGGGCCAATAGCAATCAGCCCCAGCATTTT
CASSKLGQGANSNQPQHF
>TRBJ1-4|NA|NA|TRBV18
TGTGCCAGCTCACCACCGGGGAGTAATGAAAAACTGTTTTTT
CASSPPGSNEKLFF
>TRBJ2-3|NA|NA|TRBV10-3
TGTGCCATCAGTGACAACACAGATACGCAGTATTTT
CAISDNTDTQYF
>TRBJ2-5|NA|NA|TRBV20-1
TGCAGTGCTGGCCGGGGGGAGACCCAGTACTTC
CSAGRGETQYF
>TRBJ1-1|TRBD1|NA|TRBV28
TGTGCCAGCAGTTTACGCGACAGGGTAAGGAGCACTGAAGCTTTCTTT
CASSLRDRVRSTEAFF
>TRBJ1-4|TRBD1|NA|TRBV28
TGTGCCAGCAGTCCCCAGGGACAGGGGAAGAATGAAAAACTGTTTTTT
CASSPQGQGKNEKLFF